Each of the 5 T cell receptor beta chains below was sequenced from the same sample in a study of blood T cells in healthy people across ages. A second PCR, run for about 7 to 12 cycles, used a sample-barcoded 5' primer plus a J-beta primer mix. TCRdb passed the 5' RACE reads through MiXCR, listing each CDR3 protein once. This table has under 1,100,000 distinct CDR3 sequences, 20% to 25% appearing once. The sample also formed part of further work on T cells of mothers and their children.

Specimen: blood. The receptors shown here come from a girl aged 2-10 years in good health.

This clonotype has only a few counts. This rearrangement joins TRBV20-1 to TRBJ2-5; D ambiguous. The J call is uncertain, as TRBJ2-7 better fits the DNA end. The CDR3 consists of 13 residues. CDR1 DFQATT and CDR2 SNEGSKA come from the germline V gene (reference sequence). The DNA of the CDR3 is TGCAGTGCTAGAGCCGAAGCGCCCTACGAGCAGTACTTC. Its translation is CSARAEAPYEQYF.

The rearrangement uses TRBV28 and TRBJ1-2, with D perhaps matching TRBD1 (5 bases). The CDR3 is made up of 14 amino acids. Germline V gives CDR1 MDHEN, CDR2 SYDVKM. V shed 5 bases and J shed 8 bases, with 18 bases lying between them. The CDR3 bases are TGTGCCAGCAGTCCAAATTTTGGGGCGCTGGGCTACACCTTC. Residues: CASSPNFGALGYTF.

This clonotype was recorded a few times. The gene calls are TRBV7-2 and TRBJ2-1; 8 bases are a match to TRBD1. This CDR3 region has 16 residues. V shed 6 bases and J 8 bases; nucleotides not matched to a gene: 15. Looked up from germline, CDR1 is SGHTA and CDR2 is FQGNSA. CDR3 residues: CASRPTSGGAAYEQFF. The CDR3 DNA is TGTGCCAGCAGACCGACTTCAGGGGGCGCGGCGTATGAGCAGTTCTTC.

This clonotype showed up just a few times. The gene calls are TRBV10-3 and TRBJ2-4, with a possible D match to TRBD1 (6 bases). Per germline, CDR1 ENHRY and CDR2 SYGVKD. The V end lost 4 bases, the J end lost 6 bases, and 10 bases lay between the germline ends. CDR3 size: 13 residues. CDR3 in amino acids: CAISVLGGNIQYF. CDR3 nucleotides: TGTGCCATCAGTGTATTAGGGGGAAACATTCAGTACTTC.

This clonotype was seen more than once but under ten times. The chain uses TRBV5-6 and TRBJ2-1; D may be TRBD2 (5 bases). The V gene lost 4 bases and the J gene lost 5 bases, with 10 bases spanning the gap. Germline CDR1 reads SGHDT; CDR2 reads YYEEEE. The CDR3 is 13 amino acids. DNA of the CDR3: TGTGCCAGCAGCCCGACTATAGACAATGAGCAGTTCTTC. Translating gives CASSPTIDNEQFF.